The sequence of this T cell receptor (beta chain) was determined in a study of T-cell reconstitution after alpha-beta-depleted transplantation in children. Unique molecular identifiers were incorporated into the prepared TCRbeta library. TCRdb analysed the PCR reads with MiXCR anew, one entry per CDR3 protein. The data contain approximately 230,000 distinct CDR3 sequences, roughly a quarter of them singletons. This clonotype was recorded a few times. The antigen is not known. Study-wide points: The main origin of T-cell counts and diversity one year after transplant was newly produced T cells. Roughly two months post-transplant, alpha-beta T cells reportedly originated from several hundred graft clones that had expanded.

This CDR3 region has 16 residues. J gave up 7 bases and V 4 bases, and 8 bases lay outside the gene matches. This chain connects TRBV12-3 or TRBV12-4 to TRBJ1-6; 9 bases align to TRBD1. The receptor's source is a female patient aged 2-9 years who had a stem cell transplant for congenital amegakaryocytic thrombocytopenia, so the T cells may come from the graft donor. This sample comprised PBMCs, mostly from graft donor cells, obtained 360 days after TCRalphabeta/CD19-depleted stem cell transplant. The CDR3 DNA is TGTGCCAGCAGTTCGGGACAGGGTATGGGCAATTCACCCCTCCACTTT. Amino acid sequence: CASSSGQGMGNSPLHF.